This TCR beta chain was found in a study of blood T cell repertoires in COVID-19 (dated by TCRdb to 2020 to 2022). In the study overall: The collaborator samples originated in the United States, Italy and Spain and spanned the acute and convalescent phases of COVID-19. The material from the prospective study consisted of cDNA or gDNA derived from T cells, B-cell-depleted T cells, or PBMCs. The dataset comprised deeply sampled blood TCRbeta repertoires from subjects exposed to, actively infected with, or recovered from COVID-19. The repertoires were released in a freely available public database intended as a resource for research on the immune response to SARS-CoV-2. Samples were obtained from the ongoing ImmuneRACE study (first 160 participants) and from some 1,200 subjects provided by 6 global collaborators. A de-identified subject ID, COVID-19 status, age in years and sex were almost always included in the sample metadata. Where available, HLA class I and class II types were taken from metadata supplied by the sample provider and were not determined by assay-based typing.

TCRbeta CDR3 regions were amplified from genomic DNA using the immunoSEQ Assay, a bias-controlled multiplex PCR. The study's own analysis went as follows. Nucleated cell counts per sample were estimated from amplification of reference gene primers within the assay. To quantify the absolute abundance of each unique TCRbeta CDR3 rearrangement, sequence reads were collapsed and filtered. For each sample, productive Simpson clonality was calculated as the square root of Simpson's diversity index across productive rearrangements. This immuneACCESS table, as held by TCRdb, lists in-frame sequences with V and J called but not all clones. Of the missing ones, under half trace to an unresolved V gene in checked studies; the others have no known cause. V and J calls and clone size are those listed in that table; D and trimming were worked out from the DNA. The sample table contains some 300,000 clones; only one count was recorded for roughly 88% of them. Jointly, the top ten make up approximately 1% of the sample.

In the prospective study, participants were roughly 18 to 95 years old, resided in fewer than 25 geographic areas of the United States, and were enrolled through a virtual design. Cohort assignment in the prospective study relied on participant-reported clinical history from a screening survey and a study questionnaire. ImmuneRACE Cohort 3 recovered participants were defined by two consecutive negative NP/OP PCR tests, healthcare professional clearance, or symptom resolution. In the prospective study, whole blood, serum and a nasopharyngeal or oropharyngeal swab were collected from each participant by mobile phlebotomists. Over a roughly 2-month period, participants in the prospective study had the option of providing additional blood draws and questionnaires. Blood samples from the prospective study were shipped frozen or at room temperature prior to DNA extraction. Comment on this clone: Its antigen is currently not known. There are no base qualities to consult, and no much larger clone falls within one base.

Study-level results and caveats: How much clinical and demographic metadata was included differed by source and by participant, and the metadata was provided uncurated.

The clonotype was recovered from a woman under 40 who had recovered from COVID-19. The sequencing input was PBMCs or T cells enriched from blood (not recorded which).

The CDR3 region has the sequence CAISWTGERSPLHF. The DNA reads as follows: TGTGCCATCAGCTGGACAGGGGAAAGGTCACCCCTCCACTTT. The chain was built from TRBV10-3 and TRBJ1-6; a stretch of 9 junction bases matches TRBD1. From the cysteine through the phenylalanine, the CDR3 covers 14 amino acids. Only the CDR3 part of the read is kept: 42 bases, read in frame from the first base. CDR1 and CDR2 are drawn from the germline V gene: ENHRY, SYGVKD. Ends trimmed: V by 6 bases, J by 10 bases; bases unmatched to a gene: 7.